This TCR beta chain was observed in a study of cytomegalovirus exposure and HLA in healthy donors (dated by TCRdb to the late 2010s). Regarding the complete study: The 670 or so repertoires of the first cohort and the 110 or so validation repertoires were produced on the same platform, according to a later analysis. The aim of the study was to test whether cataloging public T cell receptors could identify signatures of past pathogen exposure. A separate validation cohort of about 110 different subjects was used in addition to the roughly 720-subject first cohort. The study combined high-throughput TCR immunosequencing, statistical association of individual TCRs with disease status, and machine learning to predict cytomegalovirus infection status. Study-wide findings and limitations: Cytomegalovirus status was reported to be diagnosed by the classifier with high specificity and sensitivity in both the original and validation cohorts. A later analysis lacked HLA typing for the validation cohort, so it scored co-occurrence in that cohort across all 120 or so repertoires. A later analysis found that TCRs clustered in the first cohort also tended to co-occur in the 120 or so validation repertoires, with 90% to 95% of cluster scores above 0. Most TCR sequences were observed very rarely across donors, whereas some public TCRs were present in many individuals. According to the authors, the approach could potentially be generalized to other disease states and immunological phenotypes. The study gave a list of some 150 TCR beta chains associated with cytomegalovirus. Three of the identified cytomegalovirus-associated TCR beta chains were confirmed in vitro to be specific for cytomegalovirus antigens.

The protocol used for the library was the immunoSEQ multiplex PCR assay. Turning to the authors' computational methods: A statistical classification framework was built to diagnose cytomegalovirus status from the catalog of TCR beta chain sequences. TCRdb took this table from immuneACCESS and kept in-frame rearrangements with V and J called. Such tables lack part of the clones; where checked against another copy, unresolved V genes explain under half of the gap, and the rest is unexplained. D and trimming were read from the DNA, whereas the V and J calls and clone size are those reported in that table. This sample gives about 47,000 clones in total; 80% to 95% of them show up just once. The ten most abundant clones make up 5.6% of the sample. The CDR3 runs 15 residues from the cysteine to the phenylalanine. Only the CDR3 DNA is retained, 45 bases long and in frame from the first base. CDR1 is given as SEHNR and CDR2 as FQNEAQ, both from the germline V gene (reference sequence). A distance of 7 bases separates the germline ends of V and J, which lose 1 base and 1 base respectively.

About this clone itself: The clone's antigen remains unknown. No qualities accompany the bases; no much larger clone lies one base away.

The donors were included in the validation cohort of some 120 subjects, a group kept apart from the roughly 700-subject first cohort. This chain joins TRBV7-9 to TRBJ1-4; TRBD1 is possibly the D segment (5 matching bases). Sequences were obtained from PBMCs. This sequence was found in a man between 18 and 29 years old in good health and CMV-seronegative. Read as DNA, the sequence is TGTGCCAGCAGCTTAGACGGGGGAACTAATGAAAAACTGTTTTTT. This encodes CASSLDGGTNEKLFF.